The source of this T cell receptor (beta chain) is a study of T-cell memory formation after mild COVID-19. About the research overall: Clusters were largely donor specific.

Using its own MiXCR run on the 5' RACE reads, TCRdb lists one record per CDR3 protein. This sample has about half a million distinct CDR3 sequences, with about 18% found just once. Unmatched junction bases numbered 12, after V lost 5 bases and J lost 5 bases. The germline V gene encodes CDR1 LNHDA and CDR2 SQIVND (reference sequence). This CDR3 region has 16 residues. The chain uses TRBV19 and TRBJ2-3; 8 nucleotides agree with TRBD2. Material for sequencing was PBMCs or a T cell subset sorted from them (not recorded which). The clonotype was recovered from an adult woman who had mild COVID-19 (a few samples of this study predate the infection). Cell type and time point are not known. The CDR3 nucleotides are TGTGCCAGTAGTCCGCCCCAGCGGGGGAGAAGAGATACGCAGTATTTT. Amino acid sequence: CASSPPQRGRRDTQYF.